These 23 T cell receptor beta chains came from one sample sequenced in a study of cytomegalovirus exposure and HLA in healthy donors. 60 Vbeta and 13 Jbeta primers were used in PCR. Some clones are missing from TCRdb's copy, which holds only in-frame ones; the method was immunoSEQ multiplex PCR. The data show about 88,000 clones, approximately 71% seen once. Sequencing was performed on PBMCs. All receptors derive from a woman under 30 in good health and CMV-seropositive.

CDR3 sequence reads: CASSSFSGRPGYNEQFF. The CDR3 nucleotides read TGTGCCAGCAGCTCCTTTAGCGGGAGACCCGGTTACAATGAGCAGTTCTTC. The rearrangement links TRBV11-2 to TRBJ2-1; 9 bases are a match to TRBD2. Germline lookup yields CDR1 SGHAT and CDR2 FQNNGV. This CDR3 contains 17 residues. With 4 bases clipped from V and 4 bases from J, the junction kept 11 bases outside the gene matches.

The chain uses TRBV5-1 and TRBJ2-5; a possible D gene is TRBD2 (6 bases). The length of the CDR3 is 14 residues. Germline V gives CDR1 SGHRS, CDR2 YFSETQ. Between the trimmed V and J ends, which lost 4 bases and 4 bases, there was a span of 14 bases. In DNA, the CDR3 is TGCGCCAGCAGCGGGTATACCGGGGGAGAGACCCAGTACTTC. It is translated as CASSGYTGGETQYF.

The gene calls are TRBV2 and TRBJ1-6; D unclear. V was shortened by 2 bases and J by 7 bases, with 18 bases between the two germline ends. The CDR3 runs to 17 residues. Germline CDR1 reads SNHLY; CDR2 reads FYNNEI. CDR3 sequence reads: CASSEIGGGPGNSPLHF. Here the CDR3 DNA reads TGTGCCAGCAGTGAAATCGGAGGTGGACCTGGGAATTCACCCCTCCACTTT. Together with reference TRBV2 and TRBJ1-6, the CDR3 gives the full variable domain: EPEVTQTPSHQVTQMGQEVILRCVPISNHLYFYWYRQILGQKVEFLVSFYNNEISEKSEIFDDQFSVERPDGSNFTLKIRSTKLEDSAMYFCASSEIGGGPGNSPLHFGNGTRLTVT.

CDR3 in DNA: TGTGCCAGCAGCGGGAGGGGCGGGACAGGGGGCAACGAGCAGTACTTC. Residues: CASSGRGGTGGNEQYF. The chain links TRBV9 to TRBJ2-7; 12 positions match TRBD1. This CDR3 region has 16 residues. Germline V gives CDR1 SGDLS, CDR2 YYNGEE. The trim removed 3 bases at V and 5 bases at J, leaving 9 bases unmatched.

V is TRBV4-1 and J is TRBJ2-4; 8 bases are shared with TRBD1. The CDR3 sequence is 14 residues long. CDR1 and CDR2 (germline): MGHRA, YSYEKL. V shed 1 base, J shed 6 bases, and the junction held 2 bases outside the gene matches. CDR3 amino acids: CASSQGQGANIQYF. The CDR3, as DNA: TGCGCCAGCAGCCAAGGGCAGGGGGCAAACATTCAGTACTTC.

The chain recombines TRBV7-8 with TRBJ2-3, with TRBD2 identical over 8 bases. The J segment lost 3 bases and the V segment lost 3 bases, leaving 8 bases of the junction unmatched. The CDR3 extends over 16 amino acids. The germline gives CDR1 SGHVS, CDR2 FQNEAQ. This chain's CDR3 is CASSLDGGAGTDTQYF. As DNA, the CDR3 is TGTGCCAGCAGCTTGGACGGGGGGGCCGGGACAGATACGCAGTATTTT.

The chain joins TRBV29-1 to TRBJ1-2; D call uncertain. Trimming took 3 bases from V and 2 from J, leaving 10 bases between them. The germline V gene encodes CDR1 SQVTM and CDR2 ANQGSEA. The CDR3 covers 13 residues. Written as DNA, the CDR3 is TGCAGCGTTGACAAGGGAGGCAACTATGGCTACACCTTC. Translation: CSVDKGGNYGYTF.

J is TRBJ2-1 and V is TRBV4-3; 7 bases fit TRBD2. Looked up from germline, CDR1 is LGHNA and CDR2 is YSLEER. This CDR3 contains 17 residues. The ends lost 4 bases at V and 2 bases at J; junction bases unmatched: 11. Here the CDR3 DNA reads TGCGCCAGCAGCCTCCAAGGGGCTAGCGGCACCTACAATGAGCAGTTCTTC. Its protein product is CASSLQGASGTYNEQFF.

J is TRBJ2-1 and V is TRBV5-4; 8 bases line up with TRBD2. The junction had 12 bases not matched to a gene; V was cut back by 4 bases and J by 6 bases. CDR3 size: 16 residues. The germline gives CDR1 SGHNT, CDR2 YYREEE (reference sequence). CDR3 in DNA: TGTGCCAGCAGCAGAAGTAGCGGGGCAGTTGGCAATGAGCAGTTCTTC. Translation: CASSRSSGAVGNEQFF.

The V call is TRBV28, the J call TRBJ1-2, with a possible D match to TRBD1 (6 bases). V was clipped by 3 bases and J by 8 bases, with 19 bases between them. Germline CDR1 MDHEN, CDR2 SYDVKM. The CDR3 length is 15 residues. The CDR3 protein is CASSFGSGVRKGYTF. As DNA, the CDR3 is TGTGCCAGCAGTTTCGGCTCAGGGGTAAGGAAGGGCTACACCTTC.

The chain employs TRBV27 and TRBJ1-2, with D perhaps TRBD1 (6 bases). CDR3 length: 16 amino acids. Germline CDR1 MNHEY, CDR2 SMNVEV (reference sequence). Trimming stripped 5 bases from V and 13 bases from J, with 29 bases between. The CDR3 loop reads CASSPTGLNPSYGSTF. In DNA, the CDR3 is TGTGCCAGCAGTCCGACAGGATTAAACCCCTCCTATGGTTCCACCTTC.

J is TRBJ2-1 and V is TRBV5-1, with 11 bases identical to TRBD2. This CDR3 has 17 residues. From germline, CDR1 is SGHRS and CDR2 YFSETQ. The J segment lost 9 bases and the V segment lost 0 bases, leaving 11 bases of the junction unmatched. The CDR3 region is CASSLARLAGLMGEQFF. The CDR3 nucleotides read TGCGCCAGCAGCTTGGCTCGACTAGCGGGGTTGATGGGTGAGCAGTTCTTC.

The CDR3 loop reads CASSPSGGTDTQYF. The CDR3 DNA is TGTGCCAGCAGCCCCTCGGGGGGTACAGATACGCAGTATTTT. The genes are TRBV7-2 and TRBJ2-3; the match to TRBD2 covers 7 bases. V lost 5 bases, J lost 3 bases, and 5 bases stayed unmatched. Germline CDR1 is SGHTA and CDR2 is FQGNSA. The CDR3 loop spans 14 amino acids. Combining the CDR3 with reference TRBV7-2 and TRBJ2-3 gives the whole variable domain GAGVSQSPSNKVTEKGKDVELRCDPISGHTALYWYRQSLGQGLEFLIYFQGNSAPDKSGLPSDRFSAERTGGSVSTLTIQRTQQEDSAVYLCASSPSGGTDTQYFGPGTRLTVL.

The CDR3, as DNA: TGTGCCAGCAGCCCCAGAGGGACAGGGCTGGAGCCCCAGCATTTT. Amino acid sequence: CASSPRGTGLEPQHF. V and J are TRBV9 and TRBJ1-5; 9 bases are shared with TRBD1. This CDR3 has 15 residues. Germline values: CDR1 SGDLS, CDR2 YYNGEE. The trim removed 4 bases at V and 8 bases at J, leaving 10 bases unmatched.

J is TRBJ2-7 and V is TRBV4-3; 13 bases match TRBD2. The CDR3 has 15 amino acids. J lost 4 bases, V lost 1 base, and 1 base had no gene match. Germline CDR1 LGHNA, CDR2 YSLEER. CDR3 sequence: CASSQGLAGGYEQYF. Written as DNA, the CDR3 is TGCGCCAGCAGCCAAGGACTAGCGGGGGGTTACGAGCAGTACTTC.

This clone came up a few times. The V call is TRBV4-2, the J call TRBJ2-3; 10 bases match TRBD2. Per germline, CDR1 LGHNA and CDR2 YNFKEQ. The CDR3 extends over 16 amino acids. The V gene end was trimmed by 0 bases and the J gene end by 1 base; junction bases not matched to a gene: 1. In DNA, the CDR3 is TGTGCCAGCAGCCAAGATCTAGCGGGGGGCACAGATACGCAGTATTTT. Protein sequence: CASSQDLAGGTDTQYF.

Concerning this clone itself: One end of the junction varies from germline; a read error may be responsible. This chain uses TRBV7-2 with TRBJ2-3, with a weak D call TRBD2 (5 bases). The CDR3 is 11 residues long. Germline V gene data show CDR1 as SGHTA and CDR2 as FQGNSA. CDR3: CASSSTDTQYF. The CDR3 region has the DNA TGTGCCAGCTCTAGCACGGATACGCAGTATTTT. Drawing the rest from reference TRBV7-2 and TRBJ2-3, the complete variable domain is GAGVSQSPSNKVTEKGKDVELRCDPISGHTALYWYRQSLGQGLEFLIYFQGNSAPDKSGLPSDRFSAERTGGSVSTLTIQRTQQEDSAVYLCASSSTDTQYFGPGTRLTVL.

This clone was seen just once. The chain combines TRBV28 with TRBJ1-5, with D unresolved. The V end was cut by 6 bases, the J end by 11 bases, with 20 bases between. CDR3 length: 14 residues. CDR1 is MDHEN and CDR2 is SYDVKM in the germline V gene. The CDR3 DNA is TGTGCCAGCAGACCAGTCGTCCTGATGTCAGCCCAGCATTTT. This translates into CASRPVVLMSAQHF.

The chain joins TRBV6-1 to TRBJ1-2, with unresolved D. This CDR3 has 15 residues. Trimming removed 7 bases at V and 6 bases at J, with 21 bases between. From germline, CDR1 is MNHNS and CDR2 SASEGT. The CDR3 loop is CASTELAGTGDGYTF. CDR3 bases: TGTGCCAGCACTGAGCTCGCCGGCACGGGAGATGGCTACACCTTC.

This clone has just a few counts. The chain uses TRBV6-1 and TRBJ1-1; a possible D gene is TRBD1 (5 bases). Germline CDR1 is MNHNS and CDR2 is SASEGT. The CDR3 length is 15 residues. The V end was cut by 1 base, the J end by 1 base, with 10 bases between. This CDR3 reads CASSEVGTWNTEAFF. The CDR3 DNA follows: TGTGCCAGCAGTGAAGTCGGGACTTGGAACACTGAAGCTTTCTTT.

J is TRBJ2-3 and V is TRBV2, with a possible D match to TRBD1 (6 bases). Germline assignment: CDR1 SNHLY and CDR2 FYNNEI. V was clipped by 3 bases and J by 2 bases, with 9 bases between them. This CDR3 has 14 residues. The chain's CDR3 is CASSDDRFTDTQYF. CDR3 nucleotides: TGTGCCAGCAGTGACGACAGGTTCACAGATACGCAGTATTTT.

The chain joins TRBV18 to TRBJ2-2, with TRBD2 identical over 9 bases. CDR1 and CDR2 (germline): KGHSH, LQKENI. With V trimmed by 3 bases and J by 2 bases, 4 bases remained unmatched. This CDR3 spans 16 amino acids. The CDR3 DNA sequence: TGTGCCAGCTCACCGAGTAGCGGGGGAAACACCGGGGAGCTGTTTTTT. Protein: CASSPSSGGNTGELFF.

The rearrangement joins TRBV16 to TRBJ2-7; D gene uncertain. Trimming stripped 1 base from V and 2 bases from J, with 9 bases between. The germline V gene has CDR1 KGHSY and CDR2 FQNENV. CDR3 length equals 14 residues. DNA of the CDR3: TGTGCCAGCAGCCAATTCGACAAAGCCTACGAGCAGTACTTC. It encodes CASSQFDKAYEQYF.